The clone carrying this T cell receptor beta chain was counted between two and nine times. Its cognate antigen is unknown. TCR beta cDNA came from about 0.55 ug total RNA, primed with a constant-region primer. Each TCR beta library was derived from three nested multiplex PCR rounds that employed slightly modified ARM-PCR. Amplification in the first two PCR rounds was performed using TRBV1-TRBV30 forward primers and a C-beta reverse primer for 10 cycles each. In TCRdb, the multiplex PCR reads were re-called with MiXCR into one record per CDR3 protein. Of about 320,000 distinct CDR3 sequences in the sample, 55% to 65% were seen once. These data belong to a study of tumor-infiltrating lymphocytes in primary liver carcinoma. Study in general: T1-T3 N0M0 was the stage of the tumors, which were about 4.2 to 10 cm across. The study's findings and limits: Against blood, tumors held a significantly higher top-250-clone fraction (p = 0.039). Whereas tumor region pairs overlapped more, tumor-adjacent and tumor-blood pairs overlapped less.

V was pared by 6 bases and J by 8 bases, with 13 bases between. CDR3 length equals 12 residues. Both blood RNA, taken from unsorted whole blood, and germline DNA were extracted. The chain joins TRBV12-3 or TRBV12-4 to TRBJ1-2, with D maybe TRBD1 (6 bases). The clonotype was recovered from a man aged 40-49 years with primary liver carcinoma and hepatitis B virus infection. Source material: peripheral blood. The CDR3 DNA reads TGTGCCAGCAGCATTACAGGGTTAGGCTACACCTTC. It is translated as CASSITGLGYTF.